These 2 T cell receptor beta chains were all obtained from the same sample, sequenced in a study of beta chain features in type 1 diabetes. All of the isolated RNA was reverse transcribed, so expressed TCRB transcripts were sequenced. Repertoires were generated with immunoSEQ multiplex PCR, while TCRdb's copy carries only in-frame clones and drops some. The sample consists of about 150,000 clones, approximately 10% of them appearing once. The sequencing input was central memory CD4+ T cells from blood. The receptors derive from a young man in good health.

The V and J genes are TRBV6-6 and TRBJ1-5; 8 nucleotides align to TRBD1. The V segment lost 7 bases and the J segment 7 bases; nucleotides outside the gene matches: 15. Germline V gene sequence: CDR1 MNHNY, CDR2 SVGAGI (reference sequence). The CDR3 extends over 16 amino acids. In nucleotides, the CDR3 is TGTGCCAGCACTCAACCCTTCGGACAGGGAGGACAGCCCCAGCATTTT. This translates into CASTQPFGQGGQPQHF.

CDR3 sequence reads: CASSRSYQGDSPLHF. The DNA for the CDR3 is TGTGCCAGCAGCCGATCTTACCAGGGGGATTCACCCCTCCACTTT. This rearrangement joins TRBV14 to TRBJ1-6, with 7 bases aligning to TRBD1. This CDR3 is built from 15 residues. CDR1 and CDR2 (germline): SGHDN, FVKESK. The ends lost 4 bases at V and 8 bases at J; junction bases unmatched: 8. Looking up the rest from reference TRBV14 and TRBJ1-6 gives the full variable domain: EAGVTQFPSHSVIEKGQTVTLRCDPISGHDNLYWYRRVMGKEIKFLLHFVKESKQDESGMPNNRFLAERTGGTYSTLKVQPAELEDSGVYFCASSRSYQGDSPLHFGNGTRLTVT.